The clone carrying this TCR beta chain has ten or more counts. Its antigen is still unknown. Researchers took RNA transcripts and amplified the TCR beta CDR3 regions from them. The TCR CDR3 first-round RT-PCR relied on the HTBI primer set. TCRdb itself ran the multiplex PCR reads through MiXCR, one entry per CDR3 protein. The sample records fewer than 450,000 distinct CDR3 sequences, about a sixth being singletons. This entry is derived from a study of T cells in Graves' hyperthyroidism and ophthalmopathy. Study results and limitations: Ophthalmopathy was distinguished from stable hyperthyroidism by 13 V-J signatures.

It was uncontrolled infection, other autoimmune disease, pregnancy or lactation that excluded patients. The CDR3 runs 13 residues. V was shortened by 5 bases and J by 5 bases, with 13 bases between the two germline ends. CDR1 is SGHVS and CDR2 is FQNEAQ in the germline V gene. This receptor was obtained from a young woman with Graves' hyperthyroidism that later progressed to Graves' ophthalmopathy. This sequence joins TRBV7-8 and TRBJ2-7, with D tentatively TRBD1 or TRBD2 (5 bases each). The material sequenced was blood. The CDR3 nucleotides read TGTGCCAGCAGCCTCAGGGAGCTAAACGAGCAGTACTTC. It encodes CASSLRELNEQYF.